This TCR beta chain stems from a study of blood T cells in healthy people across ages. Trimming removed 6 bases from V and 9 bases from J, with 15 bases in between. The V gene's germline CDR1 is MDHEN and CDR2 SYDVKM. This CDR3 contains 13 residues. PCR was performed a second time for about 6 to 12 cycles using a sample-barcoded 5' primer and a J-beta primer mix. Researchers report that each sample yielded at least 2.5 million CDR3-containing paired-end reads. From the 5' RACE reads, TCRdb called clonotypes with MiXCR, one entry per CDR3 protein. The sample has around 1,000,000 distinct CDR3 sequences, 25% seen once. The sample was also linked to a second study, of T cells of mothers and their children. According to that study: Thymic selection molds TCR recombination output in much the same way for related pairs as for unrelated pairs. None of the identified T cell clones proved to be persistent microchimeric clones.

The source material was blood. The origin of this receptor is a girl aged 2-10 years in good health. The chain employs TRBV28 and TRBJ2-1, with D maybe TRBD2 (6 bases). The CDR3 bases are TGTGCCAGCAGCAAACTAGCTGGGGCTGAGCAGTTCTTC. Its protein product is CASSKLAGAEQFF.